What follows are 6 T cell receptor beta chains derived from one specimen sequenced in a study of blood T cell repertoires in COVID-19. The data were produced by immunoSEQ multiplex PCR, yet TCRdb's version contains in-frame clones alone and is incomplete. The sample comprises over 120,000 clones, 85% to 90% of which are singletons, and approximately 10% rests with the top ten. The sequencing input was PBMCs or T cells enriched from blood (not recorded which). The origin of the receptors is a man aged 55 to 70 who had recovered from COVID-19.

V and J are TRBV5-4 and TRBJ1-2; D possibly corresponds to TRBD1 (6 bases). Trimming removed 0 bases from V and 3 bases from J, with 12 bases in between. This CDR3 spans 15 amino acids. The germline V gene has CDR1 SGHNT and CDR2 YYREEE (reference sequence). CDR3 coding DNA: TGTGCCAGCAGCTTGGAGGGGGTGGGCTACTATGGCTACACCTTC. Protein sequence: CASSLEGVGYYGYTF. The variable domain in full, with the rest retrieved from reference TRBV5-4 and TRBJ1-2, is ETGVTQSPTHLIKTRGQQVTLRCSSQSGHNTVSWYQQALGQGPQFIFQYYREEENGRGNFPPRFSGLQFPNYSSELNVNALELDDSALYLCASSLEGVGYYGYTFGSGTRLTVV.

The V gene is TRBV11-1, the J gene TRBJ2-7; D is uncertain. CDR3 size: 11 residues. Per germline, CDR1 SGHAT and CDR2 FQDESV (reference sequence). V lost 4 bases and J 3 bases, leaving 4 bases between the germline ends. This chain's CDR3 is CASSSFYEQYF. In nucleotides, the CDR3 is TGTGCCAGCAGCTCCTTCTACGAGCAGTACTTC.

V gene TRBV29-1 combines with J gene TRBJ1-1; a possible D gene is TRBD1 (6 bases). This CDR3 spans 13 amino acids. The germline CDR1 and CDR2 sequences are SQVTM and ANQGSEA. The V end was cut by 7 bases, the J end by 1 base, with 13 bases between. The CDR3 loop reads CSALDRKNTEAFF. CDR3 nucleotides: TGCAGCGCCCTTGACAGGAAGAACACTGAAGCTTTCTTT.

The rearrangement joins TRBV2 to TRBJ1-2, with TRBD1 identical over 10 bases. J lost 1 base, V lost 7 bases, and 3 bases had no gene match. The CDR3 runs to 14 residues. Germline V gives CDR1 SNHLY, CDR2 FYNNEI. CDR3 residues: CASIGQGDNYGYTF. The CDR3 nucleotides are TGTGCCAGCATTGGACAGGGGGATAACTATGGCTACACCTTC. Full variable domain (rest looked up from reference TRBV2 and TRBJ1-2): EPEVTQTPSHQVTQMGQEVILRCVPISNHLYFYWYRQILGQKVEFLVSFYNNEISEKSEIFDDQFSVERPDGSNFTLKIRSTKLEDSAMYFCASIGQGDNYGYTFGSGTRLTVV.

This chain connects TRBV24-1 to TRBJ2-1; the match to TRBD2 covers 12 bases. This CDR3 has 17 residues. V lost 6 bases and J lost 4; bases outside the gene matches: 9. Per the germline V gene, CDR1 is KGHDR and CDR2 is SFDVKD. This CDR3 is CATSSPPGTSGYNEQFF. CDR3 in DNA: TGTGCCACCAGTTCCCCCCCCGGGACTAGCGGGTACAATGAGCAGTTCTTC.

This rearrangement joins TRBV14 to TRBJ2-6; TRBD2 agrees at 12 bases. With 0 bases clipped from V and 0 bases from J, the junction kept 15 bases outside the gene matches. Germline assignment: CDR1 SGHDN and CDR2 FVKESK. This CDR3 spans 23 amino acids. CDR3 in amino acids: CASSQDPVLAGGPGLSGANVLTF. CDR3 coding DNA: TGTGCCAGCAGCCAAGATCCGGTCCTAGCGGGAGGGCCGGGACTCTCTGGGGCCAACGTCCTGACTTTC.